This T cell receptor beta chain was found in a study of T cells in Graves' hyperthyroidism and ophthalmopathy. Study results and caveats: Researchers found most expanded thyroid clonotypes above 0.001 in blood as well.

This clonotype was recorded many times. What it recognizes is unknown. The investigators amplified TCR beta CDR3 regions from RNA transcripts. Using the HTBI primer set, a first-round RT-PCR was run on the TCR CDR3. TCRdb passed the multiplex PCR reads through MiXCR, listing each CDR3 protein once. Among hundreds of thousands of distinct CDR3 sequences, around 39% were seen once, and the ten largest hold around 10%. Trimming shortened V by 1 base and J by 11 bases, and 11 bases separated the two germline ends. CDR3 length equals 13 residues. Recently diagnosed hyperthyroidism of less than 2 months' duration affected patients aged 18 to 65.

The chain recombines TRBV12-3 or TRBV12-4 with TRBJ1-4; D is unresolved. Sample: blood. This TCR was recovered from a man aged 18 to 30 with Graves' hyperthyroidism. CDR3 sequence: CASSLVKGRKLFF. The CDR3 region has the DNA TGTGCCAGCAGTTTAGTGAAAGGTCGGAAACTGTTTTTT.